These 6 T cell receptor beta chains came from one sample sequenced in a study of cytomegalovirus exposure and HLA in healthy donors. TCRdb's table, derived via immunoSEQ multiplex PCR, lists solely in-frame clones and lacks some. The sample consists of about 140,000 clones, 85% to 90% of them appearing once. Sequencing input: PBMCs. All receptors come from a woman aged 18-29 years in good health and CMV-seropositive.

This clone came up a few times. This sequence joins TRBV30 and TRBJ1-5; 7 bases align to TRBD1. Per germline, CDR1 GTSNPN and CDR2 SVGIG (reference sequence). CDR3 size: 13 residues. V gave up 8 bases and J gave up 2 bases; unmatched junction bases: 6. For the CDR3, the DNA is TGTGCCGCCGACAGGGATGGCAATCAGCCCCAGCATTTT. Its protein is CAADRDGNQPQHF.

V usage is TRBV18 and J usage is TRBJ2-2, with 7 bases fitting TRBD2. Germline assignment: CDR1 KGHSH and CDR2 LQKENI. The junction had 8 bases not matched to a gene; V was cut back by 3 bases and J by 7 bases. The CDR3 covers 15 residues. The CDR3 here is CASSPRGVPLGELFF. CDR3 sequence (DNA): TGTGCCAGCTCACCCCGGGGGGTCCCCCTCGGGGAGCTGTTTTTT.

The gene calls are TRBV5-5 and TRBJ2-1, with 11 bases lining up with TRBD1. This CDR3 is 15 amino acids long. V shed 3 bases and J 2 bases; nucleotides not matched to a gene: 1. CDR1 is SGHKS, CDR2 YYEKEE, per germline (reference sequence). The CDR3 bases are TGTGCCAGCAGCTGGACAGGGGGCACCTACAATGAGCAGTTCTTC. Protein: CASSWTGGTYNEQFF.

The rearrangement links TRBV29-1 to TRBJ2-3; 7 nucleotides align to TRBD2. The CDR3 is 12 amino acids. Germline CDR1 and CDR2: SQVTM and ANQGSEA. J lost 2 bases, V lost 4 bases, and 0 bases had no gene match. The CDR3 reads CSVGDYTDTQYF. The CDR3 bases are TGCAGCGTTGGGGACTACACAGATACGCAGTATTTT.

The rearrangement joins TRBV5-1 to TRBJ2-7, with TRBD2 matching 14 bases. The CDR3 is 17 residues long. The germline V gene encodes CDR1 SGHRS and CDR2 YFSETQ. V shed 4 bases, J shed 3 bases, and the junction held 9 bases outside the gene matches. The CDR3 coding sequence is TGCGCCAGCAGCGAGGGACTAGCGGGAGTATCGAGCTACGAGCAGTACTTC. This sequence encodes CASSEGLAGVSSYEQYF.

The chain is built from TRBV5-8 and TRBJ2-7; D unresolved. This CDR3 is built from 13 residues. V lost 0 bases to trimming and J lost 2 bases, with 6 bases between them. Germline CDR1 is SGHTS and CDR2 is YDEGEE. The CDR3: CASSLDSTYEQYF. CDR3 bases: TGTGCCAGCAGCTTGGACAGCACCTACGAGCAGTACTTC.